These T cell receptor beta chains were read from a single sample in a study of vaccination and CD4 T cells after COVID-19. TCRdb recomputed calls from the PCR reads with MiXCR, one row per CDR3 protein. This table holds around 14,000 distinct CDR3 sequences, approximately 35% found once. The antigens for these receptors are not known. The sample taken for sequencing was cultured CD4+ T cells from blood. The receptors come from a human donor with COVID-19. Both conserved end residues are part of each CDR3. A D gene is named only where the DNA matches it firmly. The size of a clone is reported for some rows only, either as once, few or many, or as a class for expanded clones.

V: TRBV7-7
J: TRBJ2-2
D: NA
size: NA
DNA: TGTGCTAGCAGCTCCCGGGGACCCGGAGGACTCGGGGAGCTGTTTTTT
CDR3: CASSSRGPGGLGELFF

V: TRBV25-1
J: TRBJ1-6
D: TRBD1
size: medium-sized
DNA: TGTGCCAGCAGCCGTGGGGACAGCTCCAGCTCCTATAATTCACCCCTCCACTTT
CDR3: CASSRGDSSSSYNSPLHF

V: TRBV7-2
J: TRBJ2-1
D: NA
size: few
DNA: TGTGCCAGCAGCTTAGATGGTAGCAGGACGGATGAGCAGTTCTTC
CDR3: CASSLDGSRTDEQFF

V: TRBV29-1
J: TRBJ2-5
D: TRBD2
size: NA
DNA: TGCAGCGTCCCTAAATTGGGACTAGCGGGGGAACGTAAATCCCAAGAGACCCAGTACTTC
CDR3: CSVPKLGLAGERKSQETQYF

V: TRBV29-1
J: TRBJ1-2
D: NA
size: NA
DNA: TGCAGCTCAGCGGTGGATGGAGGTGGCTACACCTTC
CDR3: CSSAVDGGGYTF

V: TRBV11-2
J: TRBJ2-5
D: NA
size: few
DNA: TGTGCCAGCAGCGCACGAGGAGGTGAGAGGGAGACCCAGTACTTC
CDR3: CASSARGGERETQYF

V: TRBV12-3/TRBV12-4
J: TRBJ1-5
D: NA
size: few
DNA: TGTGCCAGCAGTAGAGGTAGCCGGAGCAATCAGCCCCAGCATTTT
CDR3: CASSRGSRSNQPQHF

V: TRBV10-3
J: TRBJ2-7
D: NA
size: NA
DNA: TGTGCCATCACTCCAACCCCGGGGTACGAGCAGTACTTC
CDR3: CAITPTPGYEQYF

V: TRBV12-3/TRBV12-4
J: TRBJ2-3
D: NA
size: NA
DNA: TGTGCCAGCAGTTTATATAGGGCCTACACAGATACGCAGTATTTT
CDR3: CASSLYRAYTDTQYF

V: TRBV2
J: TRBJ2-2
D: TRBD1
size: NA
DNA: TGTGCCAGCAGCGCCCGGACAGGGGAAACCGGGGAGCTGTTTTTT
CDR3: CASSARTGETGELFF

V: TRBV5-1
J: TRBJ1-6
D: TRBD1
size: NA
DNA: TGCGCCAGCAGCTTGAACAGGGGAGGTTCACCCCTCCACTTT
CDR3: CASSLNRGGSPLHF

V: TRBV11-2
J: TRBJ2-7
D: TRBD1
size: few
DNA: TGTGCCAGCAGGCGGACAGGTCGGGAGCAGTACTTC
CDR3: CASRRTGREQYF

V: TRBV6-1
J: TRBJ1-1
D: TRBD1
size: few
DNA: TGTGCCAGCAGCCCAACTCCGGGACAGGGGACCGTGAACACTGAAGCTTTCTTT
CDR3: CASSPTPGQGTVNTEAFF

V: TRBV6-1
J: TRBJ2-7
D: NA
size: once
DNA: TGTGCCAGCAGTGGGGGGGGCGGCGAGCAGTACTTC
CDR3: CASSGGGGEQYF

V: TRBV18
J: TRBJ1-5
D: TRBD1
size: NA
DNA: TGTGCCAGCTCACGCGGGACAGGGGGCACTAGCAATCAGCCCCAGCATTTT
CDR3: CASSRGTGGTSNQPQHF

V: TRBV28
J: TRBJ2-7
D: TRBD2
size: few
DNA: TGTGCCAGCAGTGCAACTAGCGGGGGTGCGGGGGGCGAGCAGTACTTC
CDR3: CASSATSGGAGGEQYF

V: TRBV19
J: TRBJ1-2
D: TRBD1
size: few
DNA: TGTGCCAGTTCCCAGGGGGCGGAGTATGGCTACACCTTC
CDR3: CASSQGAEYGYTF

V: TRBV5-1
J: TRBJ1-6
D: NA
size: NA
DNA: TGCGCCAGCAGCCAAGACCCGTCCTCTAATTCACCCCTCCACTTT
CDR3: CASSQDPSSNSPLHF

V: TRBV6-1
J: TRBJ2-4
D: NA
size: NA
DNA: TGTGCCAGCAGTGAAAGGTCGGAACTAGCCAAAAACATTCAGTACTTC
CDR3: CASSERSELAKNIQYF

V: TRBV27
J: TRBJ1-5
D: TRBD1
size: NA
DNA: TGTGCCAGCAGTTTGACAGGGGCCGCAGGATATAGCAATCAGCCCCAGCATTTT
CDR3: CASSLTGAAGYSNQPQHF

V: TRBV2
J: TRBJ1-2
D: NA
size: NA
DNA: TGTGCCAGCAGTGAAGCGAGGTCTTCCTATGGCTACACCTTC
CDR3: CASSEARSSYGYTF

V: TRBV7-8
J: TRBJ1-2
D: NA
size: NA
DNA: TGTGCCAGCAGCTTAGAAGAATGGCACGGCTACACCTTC
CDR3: CASSLEEWHGYTF

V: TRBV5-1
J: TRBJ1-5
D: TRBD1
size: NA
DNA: TGCGCCAGCAGCCCCGGGACAGGGAAGGGCAATCAGCCCCAGCATTTT
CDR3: CASSPGTGKGNQPQHF

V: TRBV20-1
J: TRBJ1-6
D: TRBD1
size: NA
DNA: TGCAGTGCACCTGAACAGGGGAATAATTCACCCCTCCACTTT
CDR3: CSAPEQGNNSPLHF

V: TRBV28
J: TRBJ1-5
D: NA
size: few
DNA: TGTGCCAGCAGCCGAACAGGGCTACAGCCCCAGCATTTT
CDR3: CASSRTGLQPQHF

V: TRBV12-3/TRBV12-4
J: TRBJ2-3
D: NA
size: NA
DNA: TGTGCCAGCAGTCCGGGGACAAGAGATACGCAGTATTTT
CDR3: CASSPGTRDTQYF

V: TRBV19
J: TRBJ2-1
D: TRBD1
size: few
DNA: TGTGCCAGTAGTATCCGGGACAGGGTTAGTGAGCAGTTCTTC
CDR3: CASSIRDRVSEQFF

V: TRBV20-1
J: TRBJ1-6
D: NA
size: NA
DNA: TGCAGTGCTAGAGGAGAAGGACGGGCGGGTAATTCACCCCTCCACTTT
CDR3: CSARGEGRAGNSPLHF

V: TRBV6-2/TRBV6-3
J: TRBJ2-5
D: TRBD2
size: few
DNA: TGTGCCAGCAAACAGAGCGGGGGGTCTCAAGAGACCCAGTACTTC
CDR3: CASKQSGGSQETQYF

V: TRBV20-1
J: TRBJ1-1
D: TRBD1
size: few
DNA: TGCAGTGCTCCGGACAGGGGTATGAACACTGAGGCTTTCTTT
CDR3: CSAPDRGMNTEAFF

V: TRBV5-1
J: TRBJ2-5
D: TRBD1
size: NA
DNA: TGCGCCAGCAGCTTGGGGGTTCCCGGGACAGGGGGAAGGACCCAGTACTTC
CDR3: CASSLGVPGTGGRTQYF

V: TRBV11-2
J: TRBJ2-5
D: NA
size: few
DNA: TGTGCCAGCAGCCCCCGGACGAACTACCAAGAGACCCAGTACTTC
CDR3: CASSPRTNYQETQYF

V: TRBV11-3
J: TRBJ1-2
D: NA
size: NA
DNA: TGTGCCAGCAGCTTAGTCGAGAGCGGCTACACCTTC
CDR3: CASSLVESGYTF

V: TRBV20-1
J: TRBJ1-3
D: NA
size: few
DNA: TGCAGTGCTAGACCGGTGGTAACTGGAAACACCATATATTTT
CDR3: CSARPVVTGNTIYF

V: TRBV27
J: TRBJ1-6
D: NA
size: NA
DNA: TGTGCCAGCAGCCCCCAGGGCGGGCGTTTTAATTCACCCCTCCACTTT
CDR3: CASSPQGGRFNSPLHF

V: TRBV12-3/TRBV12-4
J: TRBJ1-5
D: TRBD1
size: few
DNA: TGTGCCAGCAGTTTAGCGGGGACAGCTCATAGCAATCAGCCCCAGCATTTT
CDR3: CASSLAGTAHSNQPQHF

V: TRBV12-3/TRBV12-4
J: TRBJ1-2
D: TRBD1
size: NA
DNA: TGTGCCAGCAGGGGGACAGGGAACTATGGCTACACCTTC
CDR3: CASRGTGNYGYTF

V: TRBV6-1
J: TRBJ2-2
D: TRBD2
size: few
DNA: TGTGCCAGCAGTCCGGTCGGGGGAGTAGCGGGGGGAATGAACACCGGGGAGCTGTTTTTT
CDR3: CASSPVGGVAGGMNTGELFF

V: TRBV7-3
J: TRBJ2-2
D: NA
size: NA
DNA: TGTGCCAGCAGCTTAACGTTGGGGCCTAACACCGGGGAGCTGCTTTTT
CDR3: CASSLTLGPNTGELLF

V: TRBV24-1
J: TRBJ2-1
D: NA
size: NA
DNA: TGTGCCATCAGTGATCCTCGCGGGCATGAGCAGTTCTTC
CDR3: CAISDPRGHEQFF

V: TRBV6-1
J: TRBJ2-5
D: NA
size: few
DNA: TGTGCCAGCAGAACCCCCAACGGGGAGACCCAGTACTTC
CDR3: CASRTPNGETQYF

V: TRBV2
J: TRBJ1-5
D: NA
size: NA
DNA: TGTGCCAGCAGTGAAGCGGCGGCTTCTCAGCCCCAGCATTTT
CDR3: CASSEAAASQPQHF

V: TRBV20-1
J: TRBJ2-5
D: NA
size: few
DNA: TGCAGTGCTATCCGAGGGGCGGGGAATGGCGAGACCCAGTACTTC
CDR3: CSAIRGAGNGETQYF

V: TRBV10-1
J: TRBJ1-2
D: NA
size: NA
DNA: TGCGCCAGCAGTGAGGGAGGTCCCTATGGCTACACCTTC
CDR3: CASSEGGPYGYTF

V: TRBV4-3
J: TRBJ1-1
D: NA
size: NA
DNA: TGCGCCAGCAGCCAGACGGCGAACACTGAAGCTTTCTTT
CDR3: CASSQTANTEAFF

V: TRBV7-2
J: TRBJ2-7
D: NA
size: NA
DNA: TGTGCCAGCAGCCAGGTCAGTCGGGGGGCAGACGACGAGCAGTACTTC
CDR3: CASSQVSRGADDEQYF

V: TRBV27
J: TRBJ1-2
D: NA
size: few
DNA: TGTGCCAGCAGTTTAGGGTCCGGCCCTAACTATGGCTACACCTTC
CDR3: CASSLGSGPNYGYTF

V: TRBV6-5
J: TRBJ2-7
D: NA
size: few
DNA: TGTGCCAGCAGTTATCCGGGCCGTCCCTACGAGCAGTACTTC
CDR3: CASSYPGRPYEQYF

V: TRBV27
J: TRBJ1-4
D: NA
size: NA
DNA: TGTGCCAGCGCCCTGATCACCCCGACTCCGGAAAAACTGTTTTTT
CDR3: CASALITPTPEKLFF

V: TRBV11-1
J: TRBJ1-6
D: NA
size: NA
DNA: TGTGCCAGCACCCCAGGGGACCGGGACAAGCATTCACCCCTCCACTTT
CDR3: CASTPGDRDKHSPLHF

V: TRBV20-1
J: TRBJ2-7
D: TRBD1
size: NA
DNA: TGCAGTTTTCGGGACAGGTCTTCCTACGAGCAGTACTTC
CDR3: CSFRDRSSYEQYF

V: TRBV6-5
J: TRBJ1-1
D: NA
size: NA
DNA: TGTGCCAGCAGTTACTCGTGGGACGCGGGCACTGAAGCTTTCTTT
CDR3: CASSYSWDAGTEAFF

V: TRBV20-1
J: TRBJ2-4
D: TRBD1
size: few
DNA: TGCAGTGCTAGAGATCACGGGACAGGGGGCGGTTTTCAGTACTTC
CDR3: CSARDHGTGGGFQYF